The sequence of this T cell receptor (beta chain) was determined in a study of OX40 agonist ivuxolimab in advanced cancers. For context, the study as a whole: Ivuxolimab, which targeted the costimulatory receptor OX40 (CD134), was an agonistic, fully human IgG2 monoclonal antibody. Of the roughly 54 dose-escalation patients, hepatocellular carcinoma was present in approximately 20, melanoma in around 15, renal cell carcinoma in 9 and head and neck cancer in 9. Intravenous ivuxolimab was administered to patients every 2 weeks at six dose levels: 0.01, 0.1, 0.3, 1.5, 3 and 10 mg/kg. Partial responses occurred in three dose-escalation patients: two with cutaneous melanoma and one with hepatocellular carcinoma. In the dose-escalation cohort, 82.7% of patients were male, and the mean age was about 55 years, with a range of roughly 20 to 80. The purpose of peripheral TCRbeta sequencing was to test whether ivuxolimab changed TCR sequence diversity and led to clonal T-cell expansion. The paper covers the monotherapy dose-escalation part of the phase I ivuxolimab trial, which included N ≈ 54 patients. Patients were allowed to have had prior anti-PD-1, anti-PD-L1 or anti-CTLA-4 therapy, and approximately 40% of the dose-escalation patients had previously received checkpoint inhibitors.

Note on this clone: The specificity of this receptor is unknown. No per-base quality is available; no much larger clone lies one base away.

To sequence the TCRbeta CDR3 region, genomic DNA was isolated from the sorted cells. The immunoSEQ Assay was used for sequencing of TCRbeta CDR3 regions. Imported from immuneACCESS, the table was reduced by TCRdb to in-frame sequences with V and J called. These copies leave out some clones; in studies compared against another copy, an unresolved V gene accounts for under half, and the cause of the remainder is not known. The sample includes about 22,000 clones, with around 80% observed a single time. The ten largest make up roughly 32% of the sample. Patients with autoimmune disease history or receiving systemic immunosuppression were excluded from the trial. Peripheral blood for TCR sequencing was collected from all dose cohorts at baseline, on cycle 4 day 1, and on cycle 7 day 1. The samples were drawn from a first-in-human, open-label, multicenter phase I dose-escalation trial of ivuxolimab. Adults with locally advanced or metastatic melanoma, renal cell carcinoma, hepatocellular carcinoma or head and neck squamous cell carcinoma were enrolled in the trial. Before TCR sequencing, CD4+ T cells and CD8+ T cells from peripheral blood were sorted into separate populations.

General study outcomes and caveats: After ivuxolimab, CD8+ T cells had more expanded clones than CD4+ T cells on average. The antigen specificity of the clonally expanded peripheral T cells was not determined. Low levels of normalized T-cell clonal expansion were also seen in some nonresponding patients. In partial responders in the 0.1-3.0 mg/kg groups, normalized peripheral clonal expansion was found to be among the lowest, especially among CD8+ T cells. At doses of 0.1 to 3.0 mg/kg, clonal expansion of both CD4+ and CD8+ T cells in blood was seen between baseline and week 6.

From the cysteine through the phenylalanine, the CDR3 covers 15 amino acids. Only CDR3 DNA remains: 45 bases, in frame from the first base. CDR1 SQVTM and CDR2 ANQGSEA were looked up in the germline V gene. Trimming leaves V shorter by 3 bases and J shorter by 4 bases, with the junction holding 4 bases beyond the gene matches. The chain is encoded by TRBV29-1 joined to TRBJ2-1, with 12 central nucleotides matching TRBD2. The sequence was obtained from an adult with an advanced solid tumor such as melanoma, head and neck, liver or kidney cancer. The input for sequencing was CD4+ or CD8+ T cells sorted from blood, taken in a trial of the OX40 agonist ivuxolimab. The DNA sequence is TGCAGCGTTGAGGGGACTAGCGGGTCTTACAATGAGCAGTTCTTC. Translated, this gives CSVEGTSGSYNEQFF.